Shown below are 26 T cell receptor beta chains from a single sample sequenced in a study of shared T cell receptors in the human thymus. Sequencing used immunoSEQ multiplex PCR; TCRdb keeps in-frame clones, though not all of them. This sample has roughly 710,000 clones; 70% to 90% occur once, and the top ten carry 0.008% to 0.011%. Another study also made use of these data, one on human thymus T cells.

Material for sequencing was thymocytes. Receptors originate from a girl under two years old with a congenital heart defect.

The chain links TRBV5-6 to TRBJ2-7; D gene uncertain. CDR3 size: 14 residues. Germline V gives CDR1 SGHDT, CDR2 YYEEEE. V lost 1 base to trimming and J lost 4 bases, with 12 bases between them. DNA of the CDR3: TGTGCCAGCAGCTTGCGGCAGGCGAAATACGAGCAGTACTTC. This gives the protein CASSLRQAKYEQYF.

The CDR3 coding sequence is TGTGCCAGCAGTCCCTCCGGCAGGGGGGAGAATCAGCCCCAGCATTTT. Its protein is CASSPSGRGENQPQHF. The chain is built from TRBV6-6 and TRBJ1-5; TRBD1 matches at 7 bases. The CDR3 has 16 amino acids. V shed 5 bases, J shed 4 bases, and the junction held 11 bases outside the gene matches. Germline V gives CDR1 MNHNY, CDR2 SVGAGI (reference sequence).

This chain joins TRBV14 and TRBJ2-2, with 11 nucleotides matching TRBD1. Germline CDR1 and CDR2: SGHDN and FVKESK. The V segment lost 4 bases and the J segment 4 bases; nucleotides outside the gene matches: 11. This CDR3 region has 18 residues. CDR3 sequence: CASSPIARTGGLTGELFF. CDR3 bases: TGTGCCAGCAGCCCCATTGCTAGGACAGGGGGCCTCACCGGGGAGCTGTTTTTT.

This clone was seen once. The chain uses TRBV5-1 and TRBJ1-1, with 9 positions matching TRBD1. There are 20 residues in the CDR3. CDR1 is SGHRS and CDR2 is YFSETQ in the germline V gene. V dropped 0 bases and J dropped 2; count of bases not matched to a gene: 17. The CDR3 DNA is TGCGCCAGCAGCTTGGGGGGAGTATTGGACAGGGGTCTAGGAAACACTGAAGCTTTCTTT. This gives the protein CASSLGGVLDRGLGNTEAFF.

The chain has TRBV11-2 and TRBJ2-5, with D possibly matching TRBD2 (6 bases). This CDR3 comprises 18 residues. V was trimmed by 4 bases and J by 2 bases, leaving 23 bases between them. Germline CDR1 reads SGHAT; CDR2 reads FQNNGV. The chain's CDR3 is CASSWRAGPKTPQETQYF. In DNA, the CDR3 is TGTGCCAGCAGCTGGCGCGCGGGGCCTAAAACCCCACAAGAGACCCAGTACTTC.

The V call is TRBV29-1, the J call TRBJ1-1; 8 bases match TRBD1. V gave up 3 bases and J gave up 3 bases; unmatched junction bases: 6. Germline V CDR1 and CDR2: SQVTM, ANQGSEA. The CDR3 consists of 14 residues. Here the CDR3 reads CSVDEDRADTEAFF. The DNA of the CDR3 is TGCAGCGTTGATGAGGACAGGGCGGACACTGAAGCTTTCTTT.

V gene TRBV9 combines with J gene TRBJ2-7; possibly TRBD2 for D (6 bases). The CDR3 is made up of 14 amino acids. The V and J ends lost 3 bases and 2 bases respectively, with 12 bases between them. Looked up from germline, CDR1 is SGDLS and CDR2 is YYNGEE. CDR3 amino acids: CASSAGTPTYEQYF. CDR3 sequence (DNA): TGTGCCAGCAGCGCCGGGACTCCAACCTACGAGCAGTACTTC.

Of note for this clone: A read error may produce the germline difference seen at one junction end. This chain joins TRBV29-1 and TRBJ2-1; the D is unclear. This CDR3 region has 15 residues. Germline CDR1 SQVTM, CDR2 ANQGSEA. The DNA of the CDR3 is TGCAGCGTTAAAGACTCCTGCGGCCCTACAATGAGGCAGTTCTTC. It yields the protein CSVKDSCGPTMRQFF.

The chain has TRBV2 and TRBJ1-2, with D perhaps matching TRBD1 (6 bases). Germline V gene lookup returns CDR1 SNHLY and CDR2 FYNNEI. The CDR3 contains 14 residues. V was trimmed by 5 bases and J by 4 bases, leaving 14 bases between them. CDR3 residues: CASSQGCTVYGYTF. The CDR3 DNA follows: TGTGCCAGCAGTCAGGGGTGTACCGTCTATGGCTACACCTTC.

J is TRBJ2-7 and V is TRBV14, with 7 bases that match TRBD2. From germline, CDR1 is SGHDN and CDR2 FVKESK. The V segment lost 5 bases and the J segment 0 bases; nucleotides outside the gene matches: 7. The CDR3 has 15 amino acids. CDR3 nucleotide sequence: TGTGCCAGCAGCGACAATTCGGGAGGCTCCTACGAGCAGTACTTC. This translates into CASSDNSGGSYEQYF.

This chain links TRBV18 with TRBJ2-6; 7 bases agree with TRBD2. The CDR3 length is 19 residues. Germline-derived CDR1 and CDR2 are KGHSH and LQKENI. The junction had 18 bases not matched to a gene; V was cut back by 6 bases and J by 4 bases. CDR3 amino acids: CASSPKGGLICCGANVLTF. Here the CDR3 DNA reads TGTGCCAGCTCCCCCAAGGGAGGGTTAATTTGCTGCGGGGCCAACGTCCTGACTTTC.

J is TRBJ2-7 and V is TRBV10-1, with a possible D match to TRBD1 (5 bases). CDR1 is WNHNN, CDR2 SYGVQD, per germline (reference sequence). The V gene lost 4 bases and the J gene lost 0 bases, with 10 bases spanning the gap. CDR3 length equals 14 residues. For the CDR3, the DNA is TGCGCCAGCAGTGGCGAAAGGGGCTCCTACGAGCAGTACTTC. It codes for CASSGERGSYEQYF.

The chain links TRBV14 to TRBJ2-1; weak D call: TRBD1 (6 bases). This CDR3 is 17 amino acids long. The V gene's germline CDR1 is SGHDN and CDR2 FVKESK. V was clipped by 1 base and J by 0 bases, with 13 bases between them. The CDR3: CASSQGMRGYSYNEQFF. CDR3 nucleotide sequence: TGTGCCAGCAGCCAAGGGATGAGGGGGTACTCCTACAATGAGCAGTTCTTC.

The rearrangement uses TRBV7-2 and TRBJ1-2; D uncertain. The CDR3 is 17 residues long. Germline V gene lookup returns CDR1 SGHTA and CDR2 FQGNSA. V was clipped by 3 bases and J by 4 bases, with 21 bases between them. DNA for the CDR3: TGTGCCAGCAGCTTCAGGTCGAATGGAATCCCCTCCTATGGCTACACCTTC. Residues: CASSFRSNGIPSYGYTF.

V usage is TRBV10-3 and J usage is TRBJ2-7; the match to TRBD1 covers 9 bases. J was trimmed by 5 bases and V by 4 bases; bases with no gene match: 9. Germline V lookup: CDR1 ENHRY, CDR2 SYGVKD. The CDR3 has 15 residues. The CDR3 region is CAISATGQGTHEQYF. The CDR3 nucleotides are TGTGCCATCAGTGCCACCGGACAGGGGACCCACGAGCAGTACTTC.

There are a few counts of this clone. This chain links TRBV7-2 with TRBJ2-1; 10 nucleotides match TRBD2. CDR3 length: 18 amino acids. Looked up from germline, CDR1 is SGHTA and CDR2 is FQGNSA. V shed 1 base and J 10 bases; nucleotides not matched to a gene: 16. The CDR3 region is CASSLVGVLAGTHGEQFF. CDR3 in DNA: TGTGCCAGCAGCTTAGTGGGGGTACTAGCGGGGACACACGGGGAGCAGTTCTTC. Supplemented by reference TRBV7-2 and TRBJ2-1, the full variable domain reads GAGVSQSPSNKVTEKGKDVELRCDPISGHTALYWYRQSLGQGLEFLIYFQGNSAPDKSGLPSDRFSAERTGGSVSTLTIQRTQQEDSAVYLCASSLVGVLAGTHGEQFFGPGTRLTVL.

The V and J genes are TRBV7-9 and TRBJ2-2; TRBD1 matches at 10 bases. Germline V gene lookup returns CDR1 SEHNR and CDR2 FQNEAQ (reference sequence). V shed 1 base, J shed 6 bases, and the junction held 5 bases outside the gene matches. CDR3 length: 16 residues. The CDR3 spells CASSLGTGGLPGELFF. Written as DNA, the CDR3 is TGTGCCAGCAGCTTAGGGACAGGGGGATTGCCCGGGGAGCTGTTTTTT.

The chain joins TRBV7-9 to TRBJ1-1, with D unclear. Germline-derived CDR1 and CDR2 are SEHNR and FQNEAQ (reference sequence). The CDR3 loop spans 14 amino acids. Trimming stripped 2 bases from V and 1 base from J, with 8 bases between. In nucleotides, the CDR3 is TGTGCCAGCAGCTTAAGCGGCGAGAACACTGAAGCTTTCTTT. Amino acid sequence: CASSLSGENTEAFF.

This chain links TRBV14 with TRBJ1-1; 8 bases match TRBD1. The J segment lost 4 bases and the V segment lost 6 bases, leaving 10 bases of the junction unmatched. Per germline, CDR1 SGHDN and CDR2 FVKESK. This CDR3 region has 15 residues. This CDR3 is CASSQSGQGGTEAFF. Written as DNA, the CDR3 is TGTGCCAGCAGTCAGTCTGGACAGGGCGGCACTGAAGCTTTCTTT.

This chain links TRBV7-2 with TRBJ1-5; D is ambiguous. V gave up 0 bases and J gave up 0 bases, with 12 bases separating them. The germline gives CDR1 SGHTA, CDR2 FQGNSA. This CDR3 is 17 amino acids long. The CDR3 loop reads CASSLADPDCSNQPQHF. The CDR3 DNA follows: TGTGCCAGCAGCTTAGCCGACCCGGACTGTAGCAATCAGCCCCAGCATTTT.

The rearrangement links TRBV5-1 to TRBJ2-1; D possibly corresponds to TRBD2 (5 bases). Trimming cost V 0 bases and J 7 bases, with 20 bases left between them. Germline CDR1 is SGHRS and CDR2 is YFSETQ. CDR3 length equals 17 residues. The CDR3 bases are TGCGCCAGCAGCTTGGCCCCCCCAGGAGGCCGTTCAAATGAGCAGTTCTTC. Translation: CASSLAPPGGRSNEQFF.

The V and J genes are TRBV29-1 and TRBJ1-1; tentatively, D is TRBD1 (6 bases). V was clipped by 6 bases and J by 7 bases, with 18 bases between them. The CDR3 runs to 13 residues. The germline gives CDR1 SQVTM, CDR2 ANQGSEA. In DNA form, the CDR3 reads TGCAGCGTACAACAGGGCCCTAGGGGTGAAGCTTTCTTT. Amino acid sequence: CSVQQGPRGEAFF.

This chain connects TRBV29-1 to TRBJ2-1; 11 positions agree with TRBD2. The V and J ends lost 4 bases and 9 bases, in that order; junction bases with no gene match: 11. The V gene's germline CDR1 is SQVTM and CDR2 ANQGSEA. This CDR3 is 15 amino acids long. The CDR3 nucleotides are TGCAGCGTTGCCCAGCTAGCGGGGGGCCCTGCTGAGCAGTTCTTC. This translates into CSVAQLAGGPAEQFF.

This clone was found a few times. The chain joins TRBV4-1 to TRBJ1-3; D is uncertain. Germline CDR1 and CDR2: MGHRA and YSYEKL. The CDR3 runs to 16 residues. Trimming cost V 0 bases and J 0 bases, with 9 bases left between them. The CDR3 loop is CASSQDFPYSGNTIYF. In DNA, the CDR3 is TGCGCCAGCAGCCAAGATTTCCCCTACTCTGGAAACACCATATATTTT.

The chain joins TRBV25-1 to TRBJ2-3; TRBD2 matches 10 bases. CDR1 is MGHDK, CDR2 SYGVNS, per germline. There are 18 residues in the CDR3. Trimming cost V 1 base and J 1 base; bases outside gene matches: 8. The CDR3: CASSELSLAGERTDTQYF. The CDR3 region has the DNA TGTGCCAGCAGTGAATTATCCCTAGCGGGGGAGCGCACAGATACGCAGTATTTT.

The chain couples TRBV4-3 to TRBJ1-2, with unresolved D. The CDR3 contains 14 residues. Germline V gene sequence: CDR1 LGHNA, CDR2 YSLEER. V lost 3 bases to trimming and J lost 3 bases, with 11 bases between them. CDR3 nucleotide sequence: TGCGCCAGCAGCCATTTGTTCCGGGACTATGGCTACACCTTC. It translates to CASSHLFRDYGYTF.